This entry features one T cell receptor (beta chain) sequence. Its specific antigen is unknown. One base away there is no much larger clone; base qualities are not given. Trimming takes 1 base from V and 10 bases from J, and the germline ends sit 20 bases apart. CDR1 and CDR2, per the germline V gene, are SGHTA and FQGNSA. The CDR3 sequence holds 15 residues, the cysteine and phenylalanine included. The DNA shown is the 45-base CDR3, in frame from base 1. Collaborating institutions collected whole blood in K2EDTA tubes following their own protocols. For TCRbeta analysis, collaborator samples were shipped as frozen whole blood, as isolated PBMCs, or as DNA extracted from either sample type. The data derive from a study of blood T cell repertoires in COVID-19 (dated by TCRdb to 2018 to 2021). General notes on the study: Collaborator samples came from the United States, Italy and Spain and covered acute and convalescent phases of COVID-19. The sample metadata nearly always contained a de-identified subject ID, COVID-19 status, age in years and sex. The samples were drawn from the first 160 participants of the ongoing ImmuneRACE study and from 1,200 or so subjects provided by 6 global collaborators. HLA class I and class II types, where available, came from metadata supplied by the sample provider rather than from assay-based typing. The material from the prospective study consisted of cDNA or gDNA derived from T cells, B-cell-depleted T cells, or PBMCs. The repertoires were released in a freely available public database meant as a resource for research on the immune response to SARS-CoV-2. Deeply sampled blood TCRbeta repertoires from subjects exposed to, actively infected with, or recovered from COVID-19 were included in the dataset.

The immunoSEQ Assay, a bias-controlled multiplex PCR, was used to amplify TCRbeta CDR3 regions from genomic DNA. The authors processed their data as follows. The number of nucleated cells in each sample was estimated by amplification of reference gene primers within the assay. To quantify the absolute abundance of each unique TCRbeta CDR3 rearrangement, sequence reads were collapsed and filtered. Productive Simpson clonality was computed per sample as the square root of Simpson's diversity index over productive rearrangements. TCRdb re-hosts the immuneACCESS table, in-frame sequences only. Its copies lack some clones; in the studies checked, an unresolved V gene accounts for under half of them, and the cause for the rest is not known. D and trimming come from the DNA, and the V and J calls and clone size come from that table. The sample table contains about 67,000 clones; only one count was recorded for 87% of them. In total, the top ten clones hold approximately 5% of the sample.

General conclusions and limits of the study: Clinical and demographic metadata were provided uncurated, with the amount varying by source and participant.

Specimen: peripheral blood. Here the chain combines TRBV7-2 and TRBJ2-7; D gene: possibly TRBD1, on 6 matching bases. The receptor was derived from a middle-aged man with active COVID-19. In nucleotides, the sequence is TGTGCCAGCAGCTTAGACAGGGTGGTATCGGACCGACAGTACTTC. This sequence encodes CASSLDRVVSDRQYF.